Listed here are 2 T cell receptor beta chains from one sample, sequenced in a study of post-analysis software for immune sequencing data. The study's findings and limits: Among several TRBV segments more frequent in patients than controls were TRBV5-6, TRBV5-1 and TRBV20-1.

These receptors have no identified antigens. cDNA libraries of TCR beta carried unique molecular identifiers. TCRdb reanalysed the PCR reads using MiXCR and keeps one entry per CDR3 protein. The sample contains approximately 770,000 distinct CDR3 sequences, 46% of which appear only once. Sequencing input: blood. These TCRs come from a girl aged 10 to 17 with multiple sclerosis.

This clonotype has only a few counts. The DNA of the CDR3 is TGTGCCAGCAGCAAAGGGCCCCAATCGAGCGAGCAGTACTTC. Translating gives CASSKGPQSSEQYF. This chain connects TRBV7-9 to TRBJ2-7; D remains unclear. V lost 5 bases to trimming and J lost 6 bases, with 17 bases between them. There are 14 residues in the CDR3. Germline V gene lookup returns CDR1 SEHNR and CDR2 FQNEAQ (reference sequence).

The sample holds one count of this clonotype. The genes are TRBV20-1 and TRBJ2-7; D not resolved. Germline CDR1 DFQATT, CDR2 SNEGSKA (reference sequence). Trimming removed 5 bases from V and 0 bases from J, with 14 bases in between. CDR3 length equals 14 residues. The CDR3 region has the DNA TGCAGTGCTTCTACAGACGCCAGCTCCTACGAGCAGTACTTC. Encoded protein: CSASTDASSYEQYF.